These 32 T cell receptor beta chains originate from one sample sequenced in a study of beta chain features in type 1 diabetes. cDNA synthesis used the whole RNA isolate, giving expressed TCRB sequences. Measured with immunoSEQ multiplex PCR; TCRdb has only the in-frame clones, and not every one. The sample records under 350,000 clones, under 8.5% being singletons. What was sequenced was central memory CD4+ T cells from blood. All receptors derive from a woman between 18 and 29 years old in good health.

The chain uses TRBV21-1 and TRBJ2-7; TRBD1, the table's D call, was not compared with the DNA. TRBV21-1 is flagged as a pseudogene. This CDR3 is 12 amino acids long. The CDR3 nucleotides read TGTGCCTCCCGGGACAGTTTCCACGAGCAGTACGTC. Translation: CASRDSFHEQYV.

The chain carries TRBV7-8 and TRBJ1-6; 10 bases fit TRBD1. V shed 3 bases and J 9 bases; nucleotides not matched to a gene: 5. CDR3 length equals 15 residues. CDR1 is SGHVS, CDR2 FQNEAQ, per germline. This CDR3 reads CASSFSGTGVSPLHF. The CDR3 nucleotides are TGTGCCAGCAGCTTTTCCGGGACAGGGGTTTCACCCCTCCACTTT.

In this sample, this clone turned up a few times. The identical CDR3 is also encoded by other nucleotide sequences in the sample. This chain uses TRBV28 with TRBJ2-1; D gene ambiguous. V dropped 1 base and J dropped 6 bases, with 10 bases sitting between them. The germline gives CDR1 MDHEN, CDR2 SYDVKM. This CDR3 is 14 amino acids long. This CDR3 is CASSLSRHSNEQFF. In DNA, the CDR3 is TGTGCCAGCAGTTTATCTCGACACAGCAATGAGCAGTTCTTC.

This chain joins TRBV9 and TRBJ1-1, with TRBD1 as a possible D gene (6 bases). CDR3 length equals 14 residues. The germline V gene encodes CDR1 SGDLS and CDR2 YYNGEE. V dropped 4 bases and J dropped 1 base, with 11 bases sitting between them. The DNA for the CDR3 is TGTGCCAGCAGCCCTACAGGGCAGAACACTGAAGCTTTCTTT. Protein: CASSPTGQNTEAFF.

This rearrangement joins TRBV5-1 to TRBJ1-4, with D maybe TRBD1 (5 bases). Trimming removed 5 bases from V and 0 bases from J, with 14 bases in between. The CDR3 consists of 16 residues. CDR1 is SGHRS and CDR2 is YFSETQ in the germline V gene. This chain's CDR3 is CASSPARDPTNEKLFF. In DNA, the CDR3 is TGCGCCAGCAGTCCGGCCAGGGACCCAACTAATGAAAAACTGTTTTTT.

Many counts were recorded for this clone. Additional DNA sequences in this sample encode the identical CDR3. V and J are TRBV7-2 and TRBJ2-5; D is uncertain. Per germline, CDR1 SGHTA and CDR2 FQGNSA. Trimming removed 1 base from V and 5 bases from J, with 8 bases in between. The CDR3 length is 13 residues. CDR3 amino acids: CASSLGRSETQYF. The CDR3 DNA is TGTGCCAGCAGCTTAGGAAGGTCCGAGACCCAGTACTTC.

A word on this clone: A far larger clone is off by one base, so a read error is likely. J is TRBJ2-1 and V is TRBV4-2; the D gene is possibly TRBD1 (6 bases). The germline V gene has CDR1 LGHNA and CDR2 YNFKEQ. The length of the CDR3 is 15 residues. CDR3 protein: CASSPTGRSYTEQFF. CDR3 bases: TGTGCCAGCAGCCCAACAGGGCGGTCCTACACTGAGCAGTTCTTC.

At least ten counts were recorded for this clone. This CDR3 is also generated by other DNA sequences in the sample. This rearrangement joins TRBV29-1 to TRBJ1-2; no clear D gene. The germline gives CDR1 SQVTM, CDR2 ANQGSEA. The CDR3 loop spans 12 amino acids. V was cut by 4 bases and J by 1 base, with 7 bases left in between. The CDR3 spells CSVGSVNYGYTF. In nucleotides, the CDR3 is TGCAGCGTTGGCTCGGTTAACTATGGCTACACCTTC.

The rearrangement links TRBV11-2 to TRBJ2-2; no firm D call. Germline V lookup: CDR1 SGHAT, CDR2 FQNNGV. The CDR3 has 14 residues. The ends were cut back, 5 bases at V and 8 bases at J, with 15 bases in the middle. For the CDR3, the DNA is TGTGCCAGCAGCCCCCGAGTGGCGTCAGGGGAGCTGTTTTTT. It yields the protein CASSPRVASGELFF.

The rearrangement uses TRBV9 and TRBJ2-5, with TRBD1 as a possible D gene (6 bases). The CDR3 spans 14 residues. Germline V CDR1 and CDR2: SGDLS, YYNGEE. Trimming pared 0 bases from V and 7 bases from J, leaving 13 bases between. The CDR3 loop reads CASSVDRVEGTQYF. DNA of the CDR3: TGTGCCAGCAGCGTAGACAGGGTCGAAGGGACCCAGTACTTC.

V gene TRBV6-1 combines with J gene TRBJ1-4; 9 nucleotides agree with TRBD1. V was pared by 5 bases and J by 3 bases, with 1 base of the junction left unmatched. Germline V gene lookup returns CDR1 MNHNS and CDR2 SASEGT. The length of the CDR3 is 14 residues. The CDR3 region has the DNA TGTGCCAGCAGTTGGGACAGGGCTAATGAAAAACTGTTTTTT. Its protein is CASSWDRANEKLFF.

Concerning this clone itself: The same CDR3 is also encoded by other DNA sequences in this sample. The chain recombines TRBV6-5 with TRBJ1-2; a possible D gene is TRBD1 (5 bases). This CDR3 is 12 amino acids long. V was shortened by 6 bases and J by 8 bases, with 13 bases between the two germline ends. CDR1 is MNHEY, CDR2 SVGAGI, per germline. The CDR3 here is CASRAGGGGYTF. CDR3 bases: TGTGCCAGCAGAGCGGGGGGTGGAGGCTACACCTTC.

In this sample, this clone turned up a few times. The rearrangement joins TRBV18 to TRBJ1-5; a weak D match, TRBD1 (6 bases). Between the trimmed V and J ends, which lost 4 bases and 3 bases, there was a span of 13 bases. The CDR3 is 15 residues long. Germline loops: CDR1 KGHSH, CDR2 LQKENI. The CDR3 protein is CASSLRGGFNQPQHF. The CDR3, as DNA: TGTGCCAGCTCACTTCGCGGGGGCTTCAATCAGCCCCAGCATTTT.

This clone was seen only a few times. This chain links TRBV7-2 with TRBJ2-7; no firm D call. This CDR3 contains 15 residues. Trimming stripped 1 base from V and 6 bases from J, with 16 bases between. In germline, CDR1 is SGHTA, CDR2 FQGNSA. CDR3 in amino acids: CASSLEASLSSEQYV. As DNA, the CDR3 is TGTGCCAGCAGCTTAGAGGCCAGTCTCTCGTCCGAGCAGTACGTC.

The chain joins TRBV18 to TRBJ1-1; 10 nucleotides agree with TRBD1. J lost 0 bases, V lost 4 bases, and 5 bases had no gene match. The germline V gene encodes CDR1 KGHSH and CDR2 LQKENI. The CDR3 sequence is 16 residues long. CDR3 residues: CASSLGTGVLNTEAFF. In nucleotides, the CDR3 is TGTGCCAGCTCACTCGGGACAGGGGTTCTGAACACTGAAGCTTTCTTT.

V and J are TRBV15 and TRBJ1-6, with a weak D call TRBD1 (5 bases). Germline V lookup: CDR1 LNHNV, CDR2 YYDKDF (reference sequence). The CDR3 runs to 15 residues. V shed 1 base and J shed 8 bases, with 12 bases lying between them. CDR3 region: CATSRGGREDSPLHF. The CDR3 nucleotides read TGTGCCACCAGCAGAGGGGGGAGAGAGGATTCACCCCTCCACTTT.

This clone was observed a few times. V and J are TRBV29-1 and TRBJ2-7; 9 bases align to TRBD1. V dropped 5 bases and J dropped 3; count of bases not matched to a gene: 2. CDR3 length: 12 amino acids. Germline CDR1 SQVTM, CDR2 ANQGSEA. The CDR3: CSVKGQGYEQYF. DNA of the CDR3: TGCAGCGTTAAGGGACAGGGCTACGAGCAGTACTTC.

The chain recombines TRBV7-2 with TRBJ2-1; 10 nucleotides align to TRBD2. The CDR3 has 14 residues. V lost 4 bases, J lost 11 bases, and 8 bases stayed unmatched. Germline values: CDR1 SGHTA, CDR2 FQGNSA. This CDR3 is CASSSGSGGTKQFF. Written as DNA, the CDR3 is TGTGCCAGCAGCTCGGGTAGCGGGGGGACCAAGCAGTTCTTC.

This clone was seen a few times. The CDR3 loop is CASSLRMGGWETQYF. In DNA form, the CDR3 reads TGCGCCAGCAGCCTCCGGATGGGAGGATGGGAGACCCAGTACTTC. This chain links TRBV5-1 with TRBJ2-5, with D tentatively TRBD2 (6 bases). Germline V gene data show CDR1 as SGHRS and CDR2 as YFSETQ. The germline V and J ends were trimmed by 4 bases and 5 bases, with 18 bases remaining between them. There are 15 residues in the CDR3. Based on the CDR3 plus reference TRBV5-1 and TRBJ2-5, the full variable domain is KAGVTQTPRYLIKTRGQQVTLSCSPISGHRSVSWYQQTPGQGLQFLFEYFSETQRNKGNFPGRFSGRQFSNSRSEMNVSTLELGDSALYLCASSLRMGGWETQYFGPGTRLLVL.

The rearrangement joins TRBV2 to TRBJ2-1; D is undetermined. The CDR3 spans 16 residues. Per the germline V gene, CDR1 is SNHLY and CDR2 is FYNNEI. Trimming removed 7 bases at V and 0 bases at J, with 16 bases between. DNA for the CDR3: TGTGCCAGCATTCCTTTTTCACGGGCCTCCTACAATGAGCAGTTCTTC. It specifies CASIPFSRASYNEQFF.

This clone has a count of ten or more. V usage is TRBV5-1 and J usage is TRBJ1-4, with 8 bases lining up with TRBD1. Trimming cost V 4 bases and J 8 bases; bases outside gene matches: 10. The V gene's germline CDR1 is SGHRS and CDR2 YFSETQ. The CDR3 is 15 residues long. The CDR3 here is CASSRAGTGDEKLFF. The CDR3 region has the DNA TGCGCCAGCAGCCGGGCCGGGACAGGCGACGAAAAACTGTTTTTT.

This clone was seen more than once but under ten times. V usage is TRBV7-2 and J usage is TRBJ2-3; D is undetermined. In germline, CDR1 is SGHTA, CDR2 FQGNSA. V gave up 8 bases and J gave up 5 bases, with 8 bases separating them. This CDR3 region has 11 residues. The CDR3 sequence: CASSSQDTQYF. Written as DNA, the CDR3 is TGTGCCAGCTCCTCTCAAGATACGCAGTATTTT. Looking up the rest from reference TRBV7-2 and TRBJ2-3 gives the full variable domain: GAGVSQSPSNKVTEKGKDVELRCDPISGHTALYWYRQSLGQGLEFLIYFQGNSAPDKSGLPSDRFSAERTGGSVSTLTIQRTQQEDSAVYLCASSSQDTQYFGPGTRLTVL.

The J gene is TRBJ2-4, the V gene TRBV10-2; TRBD1 matches 9 bases. The CDR3 is 15 residues long. Per germline, CDR1 WSHSY and CDR2 SAAADI. Trimming cost V 10 bases and J 2 bases; bases outside gene matches: 9. DNA of the CDR3: TGCGCCACCAAGGAGACAGGGGGTTCCAAAAACATTCAGTACTTC. Translation gives CATKETGGSKNIQYF.

This clone was picked up a small number of times. CDR3 nucleotides: TGTGCCAGCAGTGACCTCGGAAAACGGGTTGGCTACACCTTC. Amino acid sequence: CASSDLGKRVGYTF. V and J are TRBV25-1 and TRBJ1-2, with no clear D. Germline V lookup: CDR1 MGHDK, CDR2 SYGVNS. This CDR3 has 14 amino acids. V lost 3 bases and J lost 7, with 15 bases in between.

The CDR3 region is CASSPSSGWSSYEQYF. The CDR3 DNA reads as TGTGCCAGCAGTCCTTCGAGCGGGTGGAGCTCCTACGAGCAGTACTTC. The V call is TRBV27, the J call TRBJ2-7; possible D gene TRBD2, 6 bases. The V gene lost 5 bases and the J gene lost 0 bases, with 17 bases spanning the gap. Germline V gene sequence: CDR1 MNHEY, CDR2 SMNVEV (reference sequence). The CDR3 is made up of 16 amino acids.

This chain joins TRBV5-1 and TRBJ2-7, with TRBD2 as a possible D gene (5 bases). Germline loops: CDR1 SGHRS, CDR2 YFSETQ. The CDR3 sequence is 15 residues long. V was cut by 0 bases and J by 3 bases, with 13 bases left in between. The CDR3 protein is CASSLEPPGVYEQYF. CDR3 DNA sequence: TGCGCCAGCAGCTTGGAGCCTCCCGGGGTCTACGAGCAGTACTTC.

This clone was observed a few times. V is TRBV2 and J is TRBJ2-2; D may be TRBD1 or TRBD2 (5 bases each). Trimming stripped 2 bases from V and 1 base from J, with 11 bases between. The CDR3 extends over 16 amino acids. CDR1 is SNHLY and CDR2 is FYNNEI in the germline V gene. CDR3 nucleotide sequence: TGTGCCAGCAGTGAACAGGGACGGTTGAACACCGGGGAGCTGTTTTTT. Translation gives CASSEQGRLNTGELFF.

This clone has a handful of counts. The V and J genes are TRBV2 and TRBJ1-3; D uncertain. V lost 4 bases and J lost 10, with 8 bases in between. The CDR3 length is 11 residues. From germline, CDR1 is SNHLY and CDR2 FYNNEI. This chain's CDR3 is CASSGLGTIYF. CDR3 in DNA: TGTGCCAGCAGTGGGCTAGGGACCATATATTTT.

The chain uses TRBV7-3 and TRBJ2-5; TRBD1 aligns across 10 bases. Trimming at V came to 5 bases and at J to 5 bases, leaving 5 bases not matched to a gene. The CDR3 has 14 residues. Looked up from germline, CDR1 is SGHTA and CDR2 is FQGTGA. CDR3 sequence (DNA): TGTGCCAGCAGCAAGACAGGGGGCTGGGAGACCCAGTACTTC. It yields the protein CASSKTGGWETQYF.

This chain joins TRBV7-3 and TRBJ2-3, with D possibly being TRBD1 or TRBD2 (7 bases each). Trimming took off 8 bases at V and 2 bases at J, with 14 bases between the two ends. Germline V gene data show CDR1 as SGHTA and CDR2 as FQGTGA. This CDR3 has 14 amino acids. The CDR3 sequence is CASARGRDTDTQYF. Here the CDR3 DNA reads TGTGCCAGCGCCAGGGGGAGGGACACAGATACGCAGTATTTT.

The chain employs TRBV7-8 and TRBJ2-7, with 8 bases identical to TRBD1. The ends lost 4 bases at V and 2 bases at J; junction bases unmatched: 7. The CDR3 loop spans 15 amino acids. The germline CDR1 and CDR2 sequences are SGHVS and FQNEAQ. The CDR3 nucleotides are TGTGCCAGCAGCTCCCCGGACAGGGACGCCTACGAGCAGTACGTC. Translation gives CASSSPDRDAYEQYV.

CDR3 bases: TGTGCCAGCAGCTTAGGCCCCACGGAAAAACTGTTTTTT. The encoded protein is CASSLGPTEKLFF. This chain joins TRBV7-3 and TRBJ1-4, with D unclear. Per the germline V gene, CDR1 is SGHTA and CDR2 is FQGTGA. The CDR3 covers 13 residues. Trimming shortened V by 2 bases and J by 8 bases, and 9 bases separated the two germline ends.